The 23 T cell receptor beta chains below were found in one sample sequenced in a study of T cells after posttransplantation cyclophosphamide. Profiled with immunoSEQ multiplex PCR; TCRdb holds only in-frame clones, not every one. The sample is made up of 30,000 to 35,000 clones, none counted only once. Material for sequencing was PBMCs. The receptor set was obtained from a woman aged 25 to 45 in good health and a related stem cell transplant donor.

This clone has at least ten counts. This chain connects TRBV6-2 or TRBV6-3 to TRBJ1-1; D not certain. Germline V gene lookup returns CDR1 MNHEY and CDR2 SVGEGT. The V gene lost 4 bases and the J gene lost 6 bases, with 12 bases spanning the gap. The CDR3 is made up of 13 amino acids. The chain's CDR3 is CASSLTLRAEAFF. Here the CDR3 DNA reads TGTGCCAGCAGTTTAACACTGAGGGCTGAAGCTTTCTTT.

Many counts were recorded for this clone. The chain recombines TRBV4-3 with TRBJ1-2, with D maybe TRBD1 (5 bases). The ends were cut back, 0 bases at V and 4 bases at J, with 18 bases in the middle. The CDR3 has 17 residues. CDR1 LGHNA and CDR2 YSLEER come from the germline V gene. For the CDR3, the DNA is TGCGCCAGCAGCCAAGAGTCGGCGACAGCCTCCATCTATGGCTACACCTTC. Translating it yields CASSQESATASIYGYTF.

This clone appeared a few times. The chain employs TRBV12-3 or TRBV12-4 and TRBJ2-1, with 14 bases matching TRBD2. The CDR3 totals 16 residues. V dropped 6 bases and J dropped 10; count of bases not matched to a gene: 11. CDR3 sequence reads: CASSFATSGGAWEQFF. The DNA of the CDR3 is TGTGCCAGCAGCTTTGCGACTAGCGGGGGGGCCTGGGAGCAGTTCTTC.

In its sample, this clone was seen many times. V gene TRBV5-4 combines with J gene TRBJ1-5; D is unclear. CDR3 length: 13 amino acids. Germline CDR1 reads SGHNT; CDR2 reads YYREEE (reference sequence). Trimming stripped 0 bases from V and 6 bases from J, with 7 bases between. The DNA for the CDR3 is TGTGCCAGCAGCTTGGATTCTAGTCAGCCCCAGCATTTT. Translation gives CASSLDSSQPQHF.

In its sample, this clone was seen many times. CDR3 sequence (DNA): TGTGCCAGCAGCCGATCTGGCGGCTACACCTTC. Translation: CASSRSGGYTF. The V gene is TRBV7-9, the J gene TRBJ1-2, with unresolved D. CDR3 length: 11 residues. The ends were cut back, 5 bases at V and 8 bases at J, with 9 bases in the middle. Germline V gene data show CDR1 as SEHNR and CDR2 as FQNEAQ (reference sequence).

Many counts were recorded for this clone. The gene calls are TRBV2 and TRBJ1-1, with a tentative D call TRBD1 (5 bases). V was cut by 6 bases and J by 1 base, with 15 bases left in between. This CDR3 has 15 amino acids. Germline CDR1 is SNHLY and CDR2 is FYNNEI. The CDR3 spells CASSSAGRENTEAFF. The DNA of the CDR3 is TGTGCCAGCAGCTCCGCCGGCAGGGAGAACACTGAAGCTTTCTTT.

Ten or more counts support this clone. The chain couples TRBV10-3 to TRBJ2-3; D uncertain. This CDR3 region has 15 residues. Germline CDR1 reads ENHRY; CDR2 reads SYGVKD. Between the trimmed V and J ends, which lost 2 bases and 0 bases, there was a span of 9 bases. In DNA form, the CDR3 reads TGTGCCATCAGTGAGAGGCAGGCGAGCACAGATACGCAGTATTTT. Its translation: CAISERQASTDTQYF.

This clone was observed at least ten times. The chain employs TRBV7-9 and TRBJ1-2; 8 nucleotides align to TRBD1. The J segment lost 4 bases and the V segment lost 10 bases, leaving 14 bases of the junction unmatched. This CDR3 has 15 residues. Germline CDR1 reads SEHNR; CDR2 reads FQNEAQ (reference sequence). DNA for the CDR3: TGTGCCACCTCCCTTAGTACACAGGGGGTCTATGGCTACACCTTC. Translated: CATSLSTQGVYGYTF.

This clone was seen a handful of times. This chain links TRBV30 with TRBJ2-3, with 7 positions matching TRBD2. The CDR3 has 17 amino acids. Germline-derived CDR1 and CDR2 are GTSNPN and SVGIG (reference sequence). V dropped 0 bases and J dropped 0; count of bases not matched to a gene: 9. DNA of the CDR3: TGTGCCTGGAGTGTACAAAGGACTAGTGGAAGCACAGATACGCAGTATTTT. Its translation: CAWSVQRTSGSTDTQYF.

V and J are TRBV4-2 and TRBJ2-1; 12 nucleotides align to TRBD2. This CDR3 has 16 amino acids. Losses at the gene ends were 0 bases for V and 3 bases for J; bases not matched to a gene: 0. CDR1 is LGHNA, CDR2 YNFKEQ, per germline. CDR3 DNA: TGTGCCAGCAGCCAAGAGACTAGCGGGGGCTACAATGAGCAGTTCTTC. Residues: CASSQETSGGYNEQFF.

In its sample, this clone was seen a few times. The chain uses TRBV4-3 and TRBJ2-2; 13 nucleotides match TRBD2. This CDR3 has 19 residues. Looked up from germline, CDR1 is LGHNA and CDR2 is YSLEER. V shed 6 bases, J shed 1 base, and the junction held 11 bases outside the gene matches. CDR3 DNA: TGCGCCAGCAGACCGCCCGCTCGGACTAGCGGGGGGAACACCGGGGAGCTGTTTTTT. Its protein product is CASRPPARTSGGNTGELFF.

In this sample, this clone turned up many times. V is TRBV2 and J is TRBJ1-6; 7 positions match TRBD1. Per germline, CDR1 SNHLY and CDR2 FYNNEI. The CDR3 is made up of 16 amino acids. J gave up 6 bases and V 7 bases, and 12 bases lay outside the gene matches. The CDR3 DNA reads TGTGCCAGCACCTCCACTCAGGGGGACTTTAATTCACCCCTCCACTTT. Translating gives CASTSTQGDFNSPLHF. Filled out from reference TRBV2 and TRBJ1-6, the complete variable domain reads EPEVTQTPSHQVTQMGQEVILRCVPISNHLYFYWYRQILGQKVEFLVSFYNNEISEKSEIFDDQFSVERPDGSNFTLKIRSTKLEDSAMYFCASTSTQGDFNSPLHFGNGTRLTVT.

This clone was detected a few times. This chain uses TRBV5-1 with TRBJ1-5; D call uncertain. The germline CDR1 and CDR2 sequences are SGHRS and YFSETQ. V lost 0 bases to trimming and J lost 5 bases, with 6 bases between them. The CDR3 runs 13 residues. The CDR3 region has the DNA TGCGCCAGCAGCTTGGCCGGTGATCAGCCCCAGCATTTT. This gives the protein CASSLAGDQPQHF.

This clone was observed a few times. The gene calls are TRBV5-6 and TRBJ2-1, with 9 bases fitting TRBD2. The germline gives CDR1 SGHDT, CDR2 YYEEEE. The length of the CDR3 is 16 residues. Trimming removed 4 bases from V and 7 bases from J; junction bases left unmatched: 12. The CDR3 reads CASSPYWRGGRNEQFF. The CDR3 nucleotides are TGTGCCAGCAGCCCATACTGGCGGGGGGGCCGAAATGAGCAGTTCTTC.

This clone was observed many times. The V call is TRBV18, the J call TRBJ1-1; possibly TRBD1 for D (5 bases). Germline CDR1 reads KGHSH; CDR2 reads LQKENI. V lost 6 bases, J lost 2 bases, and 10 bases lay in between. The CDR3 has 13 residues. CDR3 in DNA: TGTGCCAGCTCTCAACAGGCTAACACTGAAGCTTTCTTT. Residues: CASSQQANTEAFF. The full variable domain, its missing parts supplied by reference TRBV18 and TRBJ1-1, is NAGVMQNPRHLVRRRGQEARLRCSPMKGHSHVYWYRQLPEEGLKFMVYLQKENIIDESGMPKERFSAEFPKEGPSILRIQQVVRGDSAAYFCASSQQANTEAFFGQGTRLTVV.

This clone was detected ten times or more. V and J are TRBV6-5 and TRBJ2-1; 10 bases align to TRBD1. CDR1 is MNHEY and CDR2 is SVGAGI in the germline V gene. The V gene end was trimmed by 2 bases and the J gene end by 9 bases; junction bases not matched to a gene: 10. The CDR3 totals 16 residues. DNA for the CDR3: TGTGCCAGCAGTTACATGGGGACAGGGGCGACGGTTGAGCAGTTCTTC. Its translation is CASSYMGTGATVEQFF.

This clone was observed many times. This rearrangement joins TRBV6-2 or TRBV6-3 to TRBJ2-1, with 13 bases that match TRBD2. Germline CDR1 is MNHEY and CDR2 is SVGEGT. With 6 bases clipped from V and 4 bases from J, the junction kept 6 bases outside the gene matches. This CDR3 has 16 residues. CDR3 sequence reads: CASRRTSGGRYNEQFF. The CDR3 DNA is TGTGCCAGCAGACGGACTAGCGGGGGTCGGTACAATGAGCAGTTCTTC.

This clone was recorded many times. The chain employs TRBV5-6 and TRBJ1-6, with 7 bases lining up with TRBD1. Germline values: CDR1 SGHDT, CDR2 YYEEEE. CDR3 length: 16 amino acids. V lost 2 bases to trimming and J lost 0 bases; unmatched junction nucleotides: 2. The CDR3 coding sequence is TGTGCCAGCAGCTTCCCAGGGGGCTCCTATAATTCACCCCTCCACTTT. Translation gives CASSFPGGSYNSPLHF.

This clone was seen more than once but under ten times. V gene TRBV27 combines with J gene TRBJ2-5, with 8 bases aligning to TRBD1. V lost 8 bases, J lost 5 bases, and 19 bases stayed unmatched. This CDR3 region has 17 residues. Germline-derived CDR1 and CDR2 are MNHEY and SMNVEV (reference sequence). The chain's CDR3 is CASSGGRPLDVQETQYF. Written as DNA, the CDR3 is TGTGCCAGCTCAGGGGGCCGGCCCCTAGACGTCCAGGAGACCCAGTACTTC.

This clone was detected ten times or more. In nucleotides, the CDR3 is TGTGCCAGCAGGCCTACGGGGTCCTACGAGCAGTACTTC. It yields the protein CASRPTGSYEQYF. The chain has TRBV27 and TRBJ2-7; D perhaps matches TRBD2 (5 bases). V lost 6 bases and J 1 base, leaving 10 bases between the germline ends. The CDR3 consists of 13 residues. CDR1 and CDR2 from the germline V gene are MNHEY and SMNVEV (reference sequence).

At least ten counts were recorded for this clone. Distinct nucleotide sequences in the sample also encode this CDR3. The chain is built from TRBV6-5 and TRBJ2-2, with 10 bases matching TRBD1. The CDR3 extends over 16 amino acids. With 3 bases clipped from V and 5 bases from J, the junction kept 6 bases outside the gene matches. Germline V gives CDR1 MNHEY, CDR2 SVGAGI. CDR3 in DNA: TGTGCCAGCAGTTATTCACCGGGACAGGGGACCGGGGAGCTGTTTTTT. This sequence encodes CASSYSPGQGTGELFF.

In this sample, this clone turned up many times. The CDR3 reads CASSLRSINTGELFF. CDR3 coding DNA: TGTGCCAGCAGCTTACGGTCGATTAACACCGGGGAGCTGTTTTTT. The J gene is TRBJ2-2, the V gene TRBV7-9; D is ambiguous. The V and J ends lost 2 bases and 2 bases respectively, with 9 bases between them. The CDR3 runs 15 residues. Germline loops: CDR1 SEHNR, CDR2 FQNEAQ (reference sequence). The whole variable domain, filled in from reference TRBV7-9 and TRBJ2-2, reads DTGVSQNPRHKITKRGQNVTFRCDPISEHNRLYWYRQTLGQGPEFLTYFQNEAQLEKSRLLSDRFSAERPKGSFSTLEIQRTEQGDSAMYLCASSLRSINTGELFFGEGSRLTVL.

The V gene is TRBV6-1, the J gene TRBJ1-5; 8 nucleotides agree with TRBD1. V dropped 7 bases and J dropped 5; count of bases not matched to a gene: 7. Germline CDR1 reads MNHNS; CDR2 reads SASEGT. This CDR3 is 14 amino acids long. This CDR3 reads CASITDRVDQPQHF. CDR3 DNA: TGTGCCAGCATTACGGACAGGGTGGATCAGCCCCAGCATTTT.